The TCR beta chain described here comes from a study of neurological immune-mediated disorders. cDNA synthesis was performed by 5'RACE with 10-nucleotide random UMIs. MiXCR, run by TCRdb on the 5' RACE reads, gives a single entry per CDR3 protein. The top ten hold 4% to 5.5% of the sample, which has more than 30,000 distinct CDR3 sequences, more than 10% seen once. Broader study findings: Expansion of TCR clones was greatest in HTLV-1-associated myelopathy and smallest in multiple sclerosis, where it fell below that of healthy controls.

The time point: technical triplicate 2. This clonotype appeared many times. Its specificity is unknown. The CDR3 is 16 amino acids. V was cut by 0 bases and J by 4 bases, with 13 bases left in between. Germline values: CDR1 MNHNY, CDR2 SVGAGI (reference sequence). The chain couples TRBV6-6 to TRBJ2-1, with TRBD2 as a possible D gene (5 bases). The clonotype originates from a female donor with HTLV-1-associated myelopathy (HAM/TSP). Sequenced material: CD4+ T cells from blood. The CDR3 DNA reads as TGTGCCAGCAGTTACTCTAGCGTAGGATATTACAATGAGCAGTTCTTC. It translates to CASSYSSVGYYNEQFF.